The entry below describes one TCR beta chain. Its antigen remains undetermined. Base qualities were left out, and no much larger clone turns up one base away. The sample comes from a study of T cell responses to AZD1222 COVID-19 vaccine (dated by TCRdb to about 2021). For context, the study as a whole: AZD1222 recipients with second doses at about 4 weeks or about 12 weeks were pooled, because spike-specific TCR depth and breadth did not differ between schedules. TCR sequencing covered more than 230 trial participants: some 210 given two doses of AZD1222 and 26 given two doses of MenACWY control vaccine. Trial participants were enrolled by age into subgroups of 18-55, 56-69 and 70-plus years, and about 150, 27 and 61 TCR-sequenced participants, respectively, were included in these subgroups. General conclusions and limits of the study: Participants were mostly white British and included more females than males, and it was suggested by the authors that clonal diversity may have been underestimated. Because no day 14 peak-response samples were available, repertoires were characterized only after the peak T cell response. A significant rise in spike-specific TCR breadth and depth was observed after two AZD1222 doses relative to day 0 and relative to MenACWY recipients. The whole spike protein was spanned by vaccine-associated CD4 TCRs, and dominant responses were seen in regions 160-218 and 743-854. Reportedly, close to half of the unique spike-specific TCRs recognized epitopes lying outside the regions that are mutated in the B.1.351 and B.1.1.7 variants. The 56-69-year group was small, and its depth increase did not reach significance, likely because of low power. Conclusions about previously exposed vaccinees are limited, since just six AZD1222 recipients were seropositive for SARS-CoV-2 at baseline.

According to the study, the label for this sample's time point signals: baseline before first vaccination. Vaccinee samples came from UK trials COV001 and COV002, including a single-blind randomized controlled phase 2/3 trial of AZD1222 (ChAdOx1 nCoV-19) in healthy adults. Trial participant PBMC samples were collected at day 0 and day 28 after the second dose for TCRbeta chain sequencing. Unmatched junction bases come to 7, with V trimmed by 0 bases and J by 6 bases. CDR1 and CDR2 (LGHDT, YNNKEL) derive from the germline V gene (reference sequence). CDR3 length: 16 amino acids, cysteine to phenylalanine. Just the 48-base CDR3 DNA is kept, in frame starting at base 1. The CDR3 regions of human TCRbeta chains were analyzed by immunosequencing. Regarding the original processing steps: Repertoire TCRs were checked for matches against a reference library of SARS-CoV-2-specific TCRs that had been generated using the MIRA antigen-specificity platform. Breadth was defined as the fraction of unique TCRs that were SARS-CoV-2-associated, and depth was defined as the fraction of total T cells that were SARS-CoV-2-associated. Using the MIRA data, every spike-specific TCR was mapped to the spike region that the TCR reacted to and assigned to either a CD4 or a CD8 class. Log10-transformed breadth and depth values were compared by one-way ANOVA with Sidak's multiple comparisons tests. TCRdb obtained this table from immuneACCESS and retained in-frame rearrangements with V and J assigned. These tables miss some clones; where compared with another copy, unresolved V genes account for less than half of the shortfall, and the remainder is unexplained. V and J calls and clone size are those listed in that table; D and trimming were worked out from the DNA. For this sample there are 150,000 to 200,000 clones; just over 85% appear just once. Of the sample, around 0.5% is held by the ten largest clones.

The material sequenced was peripheral blood, taken on day 0 of AZD1222 vaccination. The rearrangement joined TRBV3-1 (or the pseudogene TRBV3-2) to TRBJ2-5; 10 junctional bases match TRBD2. The receptor's source is an adult in good health. The bases are TGTGCCAGCAGCCAAGAGGCTAGCGGGAGTAGGAAGACCCAGTACTTC. It translates as CASSQEASGSRKTQYF.